This is a list of T cell receptor beta chains from one sample in a study of blood T cells in healthy people across ages. MiXCR, applied by TCRdb to the 5' RACE reads, yields one record per CDR3 protein. This table holds fewer than 1.5 million distinct CDR3 sequences, roughly 40% found once. The sample comprised blood. The receptors originated from a woman between 18 and 29 years old in good health. Each CDR3 is given with its conserved first and last residue. The D gene is left open where the match is weak. Not every row has a clone size; where given, it reads once, few, many or a size class.

clone size	V gene	J gene	D gene	CDR3 DNA	CDR3 protein
few	TRBV5-1	TRBJ2-1	-	TGCGCCAGCAGCTGGGTGGCGCGGAAGGAGCAGTTCTTC	CASSWVARKEQFF
-	TRBV6-5	TRBJ2-1	TRBD1	TGTGCCAGCAGTTACGACAGGGGCGGCAATGAGCAGTTCTTC	CASSYDRGGNEQFF
-	TRBV7-8	TRBJ2-5	TRBD2	TGTGCCAGCAGCTTACAGCGGGAGGATGAGCAGTACTTC	CASSLQREDEQYF
few	TRBV10-3	TRBJ1-2	-	TGTGCCATCAGTGAGTCGACTAAGGGCGGCTACACCTTC	CAISESTKGGYTF
-	TRBV2	TRBJ2-7	TRBD1	TGTGCCAGCAGCCAAGACAGGGGAGACTACGAGCAGTACTTC	CASSQDRGDYEQYF
-	TRBV5-1	TRBJ1-6	-	TGCGCCAGCAGCTCAGGGGAGGCAGGTAATTCACCCCTCCACTTT	CASSSGEAGNSPLHF
few	TRBV28	TRBJ2-5	-	TGTGCCAGCAGTTTCCCCACATTCGGGGAGACCCAGTACTTC	CASSFPTFGETQYF
-	TRBV5-1	TRBJ2-7	-	TGCGCCAGCAGCTTAAGATCCGACGAGCAGTACTTC	CASSLRSDEQYF
-	TRBV9	TRBJ1-6	-	TGTGCCAGCAGCGGCATCGGGGTCAATTCACCCCTCCACTTT	CASSGIGVNSPLHF
-	TRBV6-5	TRBJ1-1	-	TGTGCCAGCAGTTACGTCCGGGAGAACACTGAAGCTTTCTTT	CASSYVRENTEAFF
-	TRBV20-1	TRBJ2-1	-	TGCAGTGCTAGAGATAAGCGCCTCGCGGGGAATGAGCAGTTCTTC	CSARDKRLAGNEQFF
-	TRBV25-1	TRBJ2-4	TRBD2	TGTGCCAGCAGTGAGGAGCTAGCGGGGGCCAACATTCAGTACTTC	CASSEELAGANIQYF
-	TRBV28	TRBJ1-5	-	TGTGCCAGCAGCCGTAGCGGGGTAGGGGGTCAGCCCCAGCATTTT	CASSRSGVGGQPQHF
few	TRBV7-2	TRBJ2-1	-	TGTGCCAGCAGCTTATTGACCCGGTACAATGAGCAGTTCTTC	CASSLLTRYNEQFF
many	TRBV4-2	TRBJ2-4	-	TGTGCCAGCAGCCCCCCTGTAGGCGGGATGGGGAGTGACATTCAGTACTTC	CASSPPVGGMGSDIQYF
many	TRBV29-1	TRBJ2-7	-	TGCAGCGTTGGTCAGGGGCCAGCCTACGAGCAGTACTTC	CSVGQGPAYEQYF
-	TRBV5-1	TRBJ2-3	TRBD2	TGCGCCAGCAGCTTGTTTAGCGGGGGCACAGATACGCAGTATTTT	CASSLFSGGTDTQYF
-	TRBV6-1	TRBJ2-1	-	TGTGCCAGCAGTGAAGGACAGGACGGAGGGCAGTTCTTC	CASSEGQDGGQFF
-	TRBV30	TRBJ2-3	TRBD2	TGTGCCTGGAGCTTACTAGCGGGAGCAGATACGCAGTATTTT	CAWSLLAGADTQYF
-	TRBV6-2/TRBV6-3	TRBJ2-7	TRBD2	TGTGCCAGCAGGGCGCTGCGGGAGGCGTACTACGAGCAGTACTTC	CASRALREAYYEQYF
once	TRBV2	TRBJ2-1	-	TGTGCCAGCAGTTGGGGGGCCTGGGATGAGCAGTTCTTC	CASSWGAWDEQFF
few	TRBV5-1	TRBJ1-1	-	TGCGCCAGCAGGGTGGGGTGGAACACTGAAGCTTTCTTT	CASRVGWNTEAFF
few	TRBV2	TRBJ2-4	TRBD2	TGTGCCAGCAGTCAAGTGGGACTAGCGGAGGCCATTCAGTACTTC	CASSQVGLAEAIQYF
-	TRBV4-1	TRBJ2-7	-	TGCGCCAGCAGCCTGCGACTAGGGAGAGATGAGCAGTACTTC	CASSLRLGRDEQYF
-	TRBV6-1	TRBJ1-2	-	TGTGCCAGCAGTGAAGCGGGAGGCAGCACCTATGGCTACACCTTC	CASSEAGGSTYGYTF
-	TRBV9	TRBJ2-3	-	TGTGCCAGCAGCCCCCAGACAGGAACAGATACGCAGTATTTT	CASSPQTGTDTQYF
-	TRBV6-5	TRBJ2-7	TRBD1	TGTGCCAGCAGTTACAAGGGACAGGGATCCTACGAGCAGTACTTC	CASSYKGQGSYEQYF
few	TRBV6-6	TRBJ1-2	-	TGTGCCAGCGGTTATGGACAGACGGACTACACCTTC	CASGYGQTDYTF
-	TRBV10-3	TRBJ1-6	-	TGTGCCATCAGTCCAACCGCCGATTCACCCCTCCACTTT	CAISPTADSPLHF
-	TRBV20-1	TRBJ1-5	TRBD1	TGCAGTGCTAGAGACACAGGGGGAGGGAGTCAGCCCCAGCATTTT	CSARDTGGGSQPQHF
few	TRBV28	TRBJ1-1	-	TGTGCCAGCAGCTCCTTCTACCTCGAAGCTTTCTTT	CASSSFYLEAFF
-	TRBV7-8	TRBJ1-1	-	TGTGCCAGCAGCTTAGCGTTGATGAACACTGAAGCTTTCTTT	CASSLALMNTEAFF
many	TRBV10-3	TRBJ2-2	TRBD2	TGTGCCATACGAGCGACTAGCGGGGAGGCCAACACCGGGGAGCTGTTTTTT	CAIRATSGEANTGELFF
-	TRBV6-5	TRBJ2-7	TRBD1	TGTGCCAGCGTGACAGGGGTTTGGCCCTACGAGCAGTACTTC	CASVTGVWPYEQYF
-	TRBV13	TRBJ2-7	-	TGTGCCAGCAGCATCCAGGGGATCCCATTCGAGCAGTACTTC	CASSIQGIPFEQYF
-	TRBV4-2	TRBJ2-5	-	TGTGCCAGCAGCCAAGATGGGACCGGCGCGGAGACCCAGTACTTC	CASSQDGTGAETQYF
-	TRBV12-3/TRBV12-4	TRBJ2-1	TRBD1	TGTGCCAGCAGACCCAAGGACAGGGACGGCAATGAGCAGTTCTTC	CASRPKDRDGNEQFF
-	TRBV5-5	TRBJ2-7	-	TGTGCCAGCACCCCGAGAGGGGTAGTGGTGGACGAGCAGTACTTC	CASTPRGVVVDEQYF
-	TRBV7-7	TRBJ2-2	-	TGTGCCAGCAGCCCGACAGTAAACACCGGGGAGCTGTTTTTT	CASSPTVNTGELFF
-	TRBV7-2	TRBJ1-1	TRBD1	TGTGCCAGCAGCCCCGCGGCGGGGACAGCGAACACTGAAGCTTTCTTT	CASSPAAGTANTEAFF
-	TRBV3-1	TRBJ1-1	-	TGTGCCAGCGGGGACACTGAAGCTTTCTTT	CASGDTEAFF
-	TRBV12-3/TRBV12-4	TRBJ1-2	-	TGTGCCAGCAGTTTATTTAGGGGATGGGACGGCTACACCTTC	CASSLFRGWDGYTF
few	TRBV27	TRBJ2-7	-	TGTGCCAGCAGGCCCCTCGGTAGGAGGGACGAGCAGTACTTC	CASRPLGRRDEQYF
-	TRBV28	TRBJ2-3	TRBD1	TGTGCCAGCAGTTGCGGGACAGGGGAGACAGATACGCAGTATTTT	CASSCGTGETDTQYF
-	TRBV27	TRBJ1-2	-	TGTGCCAGCAGGGGGGGGGGAGCTAACTATGGCTACACCTTC	CASRGGGANYGYTF
-	TRBV7-2	TRBJ2-1	TRBD1	TGTGCCAGCATCCCGGGACAGGCGTACAATGAGCAGTTCTTC	CASIPGQAYNEQFF
few	TRBV7-9	TRBJ2-4	-	TGTGCCAGCAGCTCCGGTAGTAGGGACATTCAGTACTTC	CASSSGSRDIQYF
-	TRBV30	TRBJ2-7	-	TGTGCCTGGAGTTTTAGTCGGTTGGGCTCCTACGAGCAGTACTTC	CAWSFSRLGSYEQYF
few	TRBV12-3/TRBV12-4	TRBJ2-7	TRBD1	TGTGCCAGCAGTCCTCAGGGACAGCTAGCCTACGAGCAGTACTTC	CASSPQGQLAYEQYF
-	TRBV4-1	TRBJ1-2	-	TGCGCCAGCACCACGGGGAGAACGAATGGCTACACCTTC	CASTTGRTNGYTF
-	TRBV7-6	TRBJ2-3	-	TGTGCCAGCAGCTCCTACGGGGGCACAGATACGCAGTATTTT	CASSSYGGTDTQYF
once	TRBV28	TRBJ2-1	-	TGTGCCAGCGGCTCCGTCCGGGAATTAAATGAGCAGTTCTTC	CASGSVRELNEQFF